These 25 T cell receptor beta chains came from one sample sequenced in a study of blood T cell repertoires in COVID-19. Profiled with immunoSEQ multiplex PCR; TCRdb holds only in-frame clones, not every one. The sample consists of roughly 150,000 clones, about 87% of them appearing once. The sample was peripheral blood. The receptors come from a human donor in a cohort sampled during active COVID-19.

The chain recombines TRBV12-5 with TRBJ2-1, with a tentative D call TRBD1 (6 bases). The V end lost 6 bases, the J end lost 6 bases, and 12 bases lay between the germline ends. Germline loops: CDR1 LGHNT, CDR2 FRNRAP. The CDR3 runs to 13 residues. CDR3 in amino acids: CASGPGQFNEQFF. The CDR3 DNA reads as TGTGCTAGTGGGCCTGGACAGTTCAATGAGCAGTTCTTC.

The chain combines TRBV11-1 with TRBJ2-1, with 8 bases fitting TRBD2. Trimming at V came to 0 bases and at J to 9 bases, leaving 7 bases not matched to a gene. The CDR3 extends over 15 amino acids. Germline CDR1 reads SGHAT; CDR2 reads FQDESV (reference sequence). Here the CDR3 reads CASSLARGLGAEQFF. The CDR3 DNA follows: TGTGCCAGCAGCTTAGCGCGGGGACTAGGGGCTGAGCAGTTCTTC.

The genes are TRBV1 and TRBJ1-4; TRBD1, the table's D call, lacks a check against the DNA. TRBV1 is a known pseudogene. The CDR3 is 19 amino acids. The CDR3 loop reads CTSSQKAWDRGRSNEKLFF. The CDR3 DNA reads TGCACCAGCAGCCAAAAGGCTTGGGACAGGGGGCGATCTAATGAAAAACTGTTTTTT.

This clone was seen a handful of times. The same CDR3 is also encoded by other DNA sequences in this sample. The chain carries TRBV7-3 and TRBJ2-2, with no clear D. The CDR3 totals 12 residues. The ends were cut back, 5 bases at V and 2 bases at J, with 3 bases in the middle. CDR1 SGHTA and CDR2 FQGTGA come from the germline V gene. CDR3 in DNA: TGTGCCAGCAGCCTAAACACCGGGGAGCTGTTTTTT. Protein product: CASSLNTGELFF.

CDR3 DNA sequence: TGTGCCAGCAGCTTAAAAGTAGGGGGAAATGAGCAGTTCTTC. Its protein product is CASSLKVGGNEQFF. V usage is TRBV5-4 and J usage is TRBJ2-1; D perhaps matches TRBD1 (6 bases). Looked up from germline, CDR1 is SGHNT and CDR2 is YYREEE (reference sequence). V was clipped by 2 bases and J by 7 bases, with 13 bases between them. This CDR3 is 14 amino acids long.

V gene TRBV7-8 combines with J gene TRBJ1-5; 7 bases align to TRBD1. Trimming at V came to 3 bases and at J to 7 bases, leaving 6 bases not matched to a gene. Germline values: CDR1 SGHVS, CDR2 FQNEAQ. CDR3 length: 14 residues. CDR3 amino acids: CASSLAGGYQPQHF. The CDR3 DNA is TGTGCCAGCAGCTTGGCAGGGGGGTACCAGCCCCAGCATTTT.

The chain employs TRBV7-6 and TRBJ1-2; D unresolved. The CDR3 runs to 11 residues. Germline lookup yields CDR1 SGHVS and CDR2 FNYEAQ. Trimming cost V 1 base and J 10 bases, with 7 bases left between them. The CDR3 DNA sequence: TGTGCCAGCAGCTTAGGGACTGACTACACCTTC. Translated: CASSLGTDYTF.

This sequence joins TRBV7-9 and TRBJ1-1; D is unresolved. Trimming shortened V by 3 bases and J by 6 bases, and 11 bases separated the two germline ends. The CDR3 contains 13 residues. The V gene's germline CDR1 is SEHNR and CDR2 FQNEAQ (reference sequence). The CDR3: CASSLVLASEAFF. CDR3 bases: TGTGCCAGCAGCTTGGTGCTGGCCTCTGAAGCTTTCTTT.

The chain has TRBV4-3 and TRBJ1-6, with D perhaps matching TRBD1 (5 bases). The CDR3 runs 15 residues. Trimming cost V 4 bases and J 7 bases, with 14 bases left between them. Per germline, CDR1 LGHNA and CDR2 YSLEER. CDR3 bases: TGCGCCAGCAGCCTGGGTCCGGGGGAGAATTCACCCCTCCACTTT. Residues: CASSLGPGENSPLHF.

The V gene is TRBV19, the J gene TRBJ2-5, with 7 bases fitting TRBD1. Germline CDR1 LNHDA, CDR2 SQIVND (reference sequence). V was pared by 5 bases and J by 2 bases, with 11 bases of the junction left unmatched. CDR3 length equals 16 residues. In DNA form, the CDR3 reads TGTGCCAGTAGTCTAAGAAGGAGACAGGGACAAGAGACCCAGTACTTC. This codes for CASSLRRRQGQETQYF.

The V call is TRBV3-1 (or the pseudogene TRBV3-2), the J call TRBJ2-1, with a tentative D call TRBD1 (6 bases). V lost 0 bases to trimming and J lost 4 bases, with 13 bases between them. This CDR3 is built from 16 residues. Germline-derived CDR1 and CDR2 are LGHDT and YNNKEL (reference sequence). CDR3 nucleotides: TGTGCCAGCAGCCAAGATCCAGGGGCCAGTTACAATGAGCAGTTCTTC. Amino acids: CASSQDPGASYNEQFF.

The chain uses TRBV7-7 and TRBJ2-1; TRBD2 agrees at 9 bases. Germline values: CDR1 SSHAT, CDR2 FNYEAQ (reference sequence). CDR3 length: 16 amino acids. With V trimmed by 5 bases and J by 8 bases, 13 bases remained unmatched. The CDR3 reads CASSLEREVYSDEQFF. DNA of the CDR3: TGTGCCAGCAGCCTGGAGCGGGAGGTATATTCGGATGAGCAGTTCTTC. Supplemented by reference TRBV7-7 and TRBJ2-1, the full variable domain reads GAGVSQSPRYKVTKRGQDVTLRCDPISSHATLYWYQQALGQGPEFLTYFNYEAQPDKSGLPSDRFSAERPEGSISTLTIQRTEQRDSAMYRCASSLEREVYSDEQFFGPGTRLTVL.

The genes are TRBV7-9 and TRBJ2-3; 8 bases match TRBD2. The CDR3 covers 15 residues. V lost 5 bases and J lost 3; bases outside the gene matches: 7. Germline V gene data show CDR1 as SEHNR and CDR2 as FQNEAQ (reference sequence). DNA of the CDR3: TGTGCCAGCAGCCCCGGCGGCGGGAGGACAGATACGCAGTATTTT. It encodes CASSPGGGRTDTQYF. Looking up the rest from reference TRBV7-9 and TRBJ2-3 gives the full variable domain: DTGVSQNPRHKITKRGQNVTFRCDPISEHNRLYWYRQTLGQGPEFLTYFQNEAQLEKSRLLSDRFSAERPKGSFSTLEIQRTEQGDSAMYLCASSPGGGRTDTQYFGPGTRLTVL.

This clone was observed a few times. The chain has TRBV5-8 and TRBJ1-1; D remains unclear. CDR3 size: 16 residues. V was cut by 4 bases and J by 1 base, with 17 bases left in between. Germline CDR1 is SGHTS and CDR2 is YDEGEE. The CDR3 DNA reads TGTGCCAGCAGCACGATCGGAGGTGCGGAGAACACTGAAGCTTTCTTT. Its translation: CASSTIGGAENTEAFF.

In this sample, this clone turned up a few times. The CDR3 DNA sequence: TGTGCCAGCAGTTTCCCAGGTACGAGCAATCAGCCCCAGCATTTT. It yields the protein CASSFPGTSNQPQHF. The rearrangement uses TRBV6-2 or TRBV6-3 and TRBJ1-5; no reliable D call. Germline CDR1 is MNHEY and CDR2 is SVGEGT. The CDR3 is made up of 15 amino acids. The V end lost 4 bases, the J end lost 1 base, and 11 bases lay between the germline ends.

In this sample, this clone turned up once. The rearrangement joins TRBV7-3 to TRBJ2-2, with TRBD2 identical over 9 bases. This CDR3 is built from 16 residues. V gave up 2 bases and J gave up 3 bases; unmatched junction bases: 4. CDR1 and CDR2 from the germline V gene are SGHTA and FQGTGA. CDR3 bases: TGTGCCAGCAGCTTAGCGGGAGGGCCGGACACCGGGGAGCTGTTTTTT. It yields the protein CASSLAGGPDTGELFF.

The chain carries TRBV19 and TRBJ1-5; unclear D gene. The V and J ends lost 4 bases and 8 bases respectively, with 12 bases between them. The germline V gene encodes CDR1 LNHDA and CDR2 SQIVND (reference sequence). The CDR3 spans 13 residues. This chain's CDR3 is CASSKAGFEPQHF. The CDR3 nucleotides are TGTGCCAGTAGTAAAGCGGGGTTTGAGCCCCAGCATTTT. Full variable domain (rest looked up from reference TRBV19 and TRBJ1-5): DGGITQSPKYLFRKEGQNVTLSCEQNLNHDAMYWYRQDPGQGLRLIYYSQIVNDFQKGDIAEGYSVSREKKESFPLTVTSAQKNPTAFYLCASSKAGFEPQHFGDGTRLSIL.

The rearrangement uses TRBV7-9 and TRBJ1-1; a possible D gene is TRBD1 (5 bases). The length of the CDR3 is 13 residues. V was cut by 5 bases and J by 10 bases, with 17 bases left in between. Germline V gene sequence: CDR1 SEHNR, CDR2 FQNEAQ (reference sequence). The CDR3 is CASSPGLTFGAFF. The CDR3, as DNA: TGTGCCAGCAGCCCGGGACTCACTTTCGGAGCTTTCTTT.

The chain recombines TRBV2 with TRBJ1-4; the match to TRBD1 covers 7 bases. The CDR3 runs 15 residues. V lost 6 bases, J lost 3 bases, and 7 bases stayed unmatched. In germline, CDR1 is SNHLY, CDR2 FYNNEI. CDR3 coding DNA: TGTGCCAGCAGCGCTACAGGGGCCGCTAATGAAAAACTGTTTTTT. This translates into CASSATGAANEKLFF.

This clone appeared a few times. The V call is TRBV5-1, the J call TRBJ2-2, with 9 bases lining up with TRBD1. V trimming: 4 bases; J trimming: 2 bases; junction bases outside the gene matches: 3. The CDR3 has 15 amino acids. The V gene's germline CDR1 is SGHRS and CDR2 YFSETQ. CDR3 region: CASSIQGANTGELFF. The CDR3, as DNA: TGCGCCAGCAGCATACAGGGGGCAAACACCGGGGAGCTGTTTTTT.

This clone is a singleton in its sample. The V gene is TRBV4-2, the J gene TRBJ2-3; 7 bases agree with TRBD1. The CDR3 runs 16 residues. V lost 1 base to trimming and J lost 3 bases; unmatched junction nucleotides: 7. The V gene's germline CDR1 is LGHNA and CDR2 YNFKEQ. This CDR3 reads CASSQANRGTTDTQYF. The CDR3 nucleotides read TGTGCCAGCAGCCAAGCCAACAGGGGAACGACAGATACGCAGTATTTT.

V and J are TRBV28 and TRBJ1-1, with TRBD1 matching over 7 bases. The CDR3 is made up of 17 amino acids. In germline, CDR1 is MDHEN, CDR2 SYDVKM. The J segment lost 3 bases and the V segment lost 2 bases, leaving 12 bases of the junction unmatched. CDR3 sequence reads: CASSLPGSGGRYTEAFF. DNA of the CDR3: TGTGCCAGCAGTTTACCCGGGTCAGGGGGTAGGTACACTGAAGCTTTCTTT.

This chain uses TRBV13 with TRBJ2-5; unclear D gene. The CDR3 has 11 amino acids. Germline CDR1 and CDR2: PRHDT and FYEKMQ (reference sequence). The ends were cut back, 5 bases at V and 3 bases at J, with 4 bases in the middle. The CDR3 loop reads CASSQKETQYF. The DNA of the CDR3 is TGTGCCAGCAGCCAAAAAGAGACCCAGTACTTC.

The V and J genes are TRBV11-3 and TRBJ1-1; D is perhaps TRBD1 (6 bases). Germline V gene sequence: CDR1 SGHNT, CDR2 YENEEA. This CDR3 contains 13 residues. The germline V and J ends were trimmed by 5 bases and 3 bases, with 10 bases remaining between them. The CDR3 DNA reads TGTGCCAGCAGCCCCCGGACAGACACTGAAGCTTTCTTT. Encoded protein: CASSPRTDTEAFF.

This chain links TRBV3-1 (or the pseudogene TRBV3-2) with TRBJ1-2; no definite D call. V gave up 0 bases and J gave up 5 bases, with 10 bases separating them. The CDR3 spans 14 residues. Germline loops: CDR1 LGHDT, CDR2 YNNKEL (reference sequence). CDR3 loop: CASSQEREGYGYTF. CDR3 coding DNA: TGTGCCAGCAGCCAAGAGAGGGAAGGTTATGGCTACACCTTC.